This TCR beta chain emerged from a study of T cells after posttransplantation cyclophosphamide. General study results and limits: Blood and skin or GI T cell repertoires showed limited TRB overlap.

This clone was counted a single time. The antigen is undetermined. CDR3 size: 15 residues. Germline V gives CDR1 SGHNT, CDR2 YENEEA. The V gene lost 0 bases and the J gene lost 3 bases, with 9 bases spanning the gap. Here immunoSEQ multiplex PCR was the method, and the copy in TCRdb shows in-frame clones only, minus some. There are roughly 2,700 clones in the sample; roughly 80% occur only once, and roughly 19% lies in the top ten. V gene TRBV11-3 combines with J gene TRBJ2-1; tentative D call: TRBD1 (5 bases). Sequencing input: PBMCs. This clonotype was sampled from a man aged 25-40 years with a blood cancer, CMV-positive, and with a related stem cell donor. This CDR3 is CASSLDSTGYNEQFF. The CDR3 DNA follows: TGTGCCAGCAGCTTAGATTCAACAGGCTACAATGAGCAGTTCTTC.